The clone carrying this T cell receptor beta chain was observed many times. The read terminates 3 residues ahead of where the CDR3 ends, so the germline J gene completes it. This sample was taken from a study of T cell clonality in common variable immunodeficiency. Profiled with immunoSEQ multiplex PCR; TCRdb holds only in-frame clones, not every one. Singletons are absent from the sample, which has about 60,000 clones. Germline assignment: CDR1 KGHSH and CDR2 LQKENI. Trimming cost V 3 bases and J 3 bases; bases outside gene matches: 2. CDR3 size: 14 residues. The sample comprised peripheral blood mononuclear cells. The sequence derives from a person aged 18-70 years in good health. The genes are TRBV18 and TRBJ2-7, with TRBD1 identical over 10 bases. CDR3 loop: CASSPRTGGYEQYF. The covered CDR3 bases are TGTGCCAGCTCACCTAGGACAGGGGGCTACGAG.